This is a list of T cell receptor beta chains from one sample in a study of T-cell reconstitution after alpha-beta-depleted transplantation in children. TCRdb re-analysed the PCR reads in MiXCR, keeping a single row per CDR3 protein. The sample includes around 270,000 distinct CDR3 sequences, around 7.1% of them seen just once. This specimen consisted of peripheral blood, obtained 360 days after TCRalphabeta/CD19-depleted stem cell transplant. The source of these receptors is a female patient between 2 and 15 years old who had a stem cell transplant for Fanconi anemia, so the T cells may come from the graft donor. Each CDR3 is given with its conserved first and last residue. The D gene is left open where the match is weak. Rows give clone size only sometimes, using once, few, many, or a class for an expanded clone.

CDR3nt,CDR3aa,j_gene,abundance,len,d_gene,v_gene
TGCGCCAGCAGCGGAACTAGCGGGAGGGCCACGCAGTATTTT,CASSGTSGRATQYF,TRBJ2-3,many,14,TRBD2,TRBV5-1
TGTGCCACCACCCAAACCCAGGTCCAAGAGACCCAGTACTTC,CATTQTQVQETQYF,TRBJ2-5,many,14,.,TRBV15
TGTGCCAGCAGCTTAAGACCTCACCGGGACAGCTACGAGCAGTACTTC,CASSLRPHRDSYEQYF,TRBJ2-7,many,16,TRBD1,TRBV7-2
TGTGCCAGCAGCTTAAGGGGTGGGGGGGCCTACAATGAGCAGTTCTTC,CASSLRGGGAYNEQFF,TRBJ2-1,many,16,TRBD2,TRBV7-3
TGTGCCAGCAGCCCTCTAGAGGCAGATACGCAGTATTTT,CASSPLEADTQYF,TRBJ2-3,many,13,.,TRBV5-6
TGCGCCAGCAGCTTGGTGGCTGTGGGCCAAGAGACCCAGTACTTC,CASSLVAVGQETQYF,TRBJ2-5,many,15,.,TRBV5-1
TGCAGCGTTGACAGACAGGCCTTTACTGAAGCTTTCTTT,CSVDRQAFTEAFF,TRBJ1-1,many,13,.,TRBV29-1
TGTGCCAGCAGCCCCAGAGTTGTCGCGAACACCGGGGAGCTGTTTTTT,CASSPRVVANTGELFF,TRBJ2-2,few,16,.,TRBV9
TGTGCCAGCAGTTTTTGGTCAGGGGGCGCTGGGGCCAACGTCCTGACTTTC,CASSFWSGGAGANVLTF,TRBJ2-6,many,17,TRBD1,TRBV27
TGTGCCACCAGTGATGAGCAGGGTTTCTACTCCTACAATGAGCAGTTCTTC,CATSDEQGFYSYNEQFF,TRBJ2-1,few,17,.,TRBV24-1
TGCAGTGCTAGAGAACCTAGCGGGCCCACCTACGAGCAGTACTTC,CSAREPSGPTYEQYF,TRBJ2-7,.,15,TRBD2,TRBV20-1
TGCAGTGCTCACATTGGACAGGTGAACACTGAAGCTTTCTTT,CSAHIGQVNTEAFF,TRBJ1-1,many,14,TRBD1,TRBV20-1
TGTGCCAGCAGCCAGGACAGGGTGAGCCCCAGGCCCGGGGAGCTGTTTTTT,CASSQDRVSPRPGELFF,TRBJ2-2,few,17,TRBD1,TRBV7-9
TGTGCCAGCGGGCCTGGGAGCTCTGGAAACACCATATATTTT,CASGPGSSGNTIYF,TRBJ1-3,many,14,.,TRBV21-1
TGTGCCAGCAGCTTGAGTAGCTGGAACTACGAGCAGTACTTC,CASSLSSWNYEQYF,TRBJ2-7,many,14,.,TRBV7-8
TGTGCCAGCAGTTATCCCCGCCGGAGGGCGGCGAACACTGAAGCTTTCTTT,CASSYPRRRAANTEAFF,TRBJ1-1,.,17,.,TRBV28
TGTGCCAGCAGCTTCACGGGGGGGCGCGAGACCCAGTACTTC,CASSFTGGRETQYF,TRBJ2-5,few,14,TRBD2,TRBV7-3
TGTGCCAGCAGCTTAGTAAGGGACAGGCCACAAGAGACCCAGTACTTC,CASSLVRDRPQETQYF,TRBJ2-5,few,16,TRBD1,TRBV7-8
TGCGCCAGCCGGCTTGGGTCGGACACTGAAGCTTTCTTT,CASRLGSDTEAFF,TRBJ1-1,many,13,.,TRBV5-1
TGTGCCAGCAGCTTAGATGGAAACACCATATATTTT,CASSLDGNTIYF,TRBJ1-3,many,12,.,TRBV7-6
TGTGCCAGCAGATCTAAAGCTAACTATGGCTACACCTTC,CASRSKANYGYTF,TRBJ1-2,many,13,.,TRBV12-3/TRBV12-4
TGTGCCACCAGCAGCGTAACAGGGGGGCTTTACGAGCAGTACTTC,CATSSVTGGLYEQYF,TRBJ2-7,.,15,TRBD1,TRBV15
TGTGCCAGCAGTAGACACTTTGGGGAGACCCAGTACTTC,CASSRHFGETQYF,TRBJ2-5,.,13,.,TRBV7-9
TGTGCCAGCAGTTTAAGAACCGGGGTACAGAGCACAGATACGCAGTATTTT,CASSLRTGVQSTDTQYF,TRBJ2-3,.,17,.,TRBV6-2/TRBV6-3
TGTGCCAGCAGCCAAGAGGCGGCTGTGAACTATGGCTACACCTTC,CASSQEAAVNYGYTF,TRBJ1-2,many,15,.,TRBV4-2
TGTGCCAGCAGCCCCGACCCCGGGAGGGAGCAGTACTTC,CASSPDPGREQYF,TRBJ2-7,.,13,TRBD2,TRBV7-3
TGCAGCTCCATACGGGGGGCCTTATATAGTTTGGAGACCCAGTACTTC,CSSIRGALYSLETQYF,TRBJ2-5,many,16,.,TRBV20-1
TGTGCCAGCAGTTCCCCATTCGACAGGAGTTACACCGGGGAGCTGTTTTTT,CASSSPFDRSYTGELFF,TRBJ2-2,many,17,.,TRBV28
TGTGCCAGCAGCCCCTCCGATCCGGGACTAGCTGTCGATGAGCAGTTCTTC,CASSPSDPGLAVDEQFF,TRBJ2-1,few,17,TRBD2,TRBV7-7
TGTGCCAGCAGTGCTCCCGGGCCCCAAGAGACCCAGTACTTC,CASSAPGPQETQYF,TRBJ2-5,many,14,.,TRBV25-1
TGTGCCAGCAGCTACGGACGGAACACCGGGGAGCTGTTTTTT,CASSYGRNTGELFF,TRBJ2-2,many,14,.,TRBV7-2
TGTGCCAGCAGCCCAAGGCGGAGCAGCCCCCTCACAGATACGCAGTATTTT,CASSPRRSSPLTDTQYF,TRBJ2-3,few,17,.,TRBV7-8
TGTGCCATCAGTACAGAAACTGGAAACACCATATATTTT,CAISTETGNTIYF,TRBJ1-3,few,13,.,TRBV10-3
TGTGCCAGCAGTTTCGGGCGCAATGAGCAGTTCTTC,CASSFGRNEQFF,TRBJ2-1,many,12,.,TRBV12-3/TRBV12-4
TGTGCCAGCAGTCCCACCGGGACACTCCCGATGGGCGGCTACACCTTC,CASSPTGTLPMGGYTF,TRBJ1-2,many,16,.,TRBV12-3/TRBV12-4
TGCAGTGCCGAACCATCCCAGGGGTGGGAGCCTGAAGCTTTCTTT,CSAEPSQGWEPEAFF,TRBJ1-1,many,15,.,TRBV20-1
TGTGCCAGCATCTCATTTAAGAACAGGGTGTTTGACGATAGCAATCAGCCCCAGCATTTT,CASISFKNRVFDDSNQPQHF,TRBJ1-5,.,20,.,TRBV21-1
TGTGCCAGCGACCGGGACAGAAACTCTGGGGCCAACGTCCTGACTTTC,CASDRDRNSGANVLTF,TRBJ2-6,many,16,TRBD1,TRBV28
TGCAGTGCGCGACAGTCTAACTATGGCTACACCTTC,CSARQSNYGYTF,TRBJ1-2,.,12,.,TRBV20-1